The 18 T cell receptor beta chains below were found in one sample sequenced in a study of shared clonotypes between healthy human individuals. TCRdb's table, derived via immunoSEQ multiplex PCR, lists solely in-frame clones and lacks some. The table records millions of clones, roughly 94% of them present only once. Source material: naive CD4+ T cells sorted from blood. Subset meaning: CD45RA+ positively selected. All receptors derive from a man younger than 35 in good health.

The chain has TRBV6-5 and TRBJ2-7, with TRBD2 matching over 7 bases. Germline values: CDR1 MNHEY, CDR2 SVGAGI. The V gene end was trimmed by 7 bases and the J gene end by 4 bases; junction bases not matched to a gene: 7. The CDR3 loop spans 13 amino acids. As DNA, the CDR3 is TGTGCCAGCAACCGGGCTAGCGGTTACGAGCAGTACTTC. This sequence encodes CASNRASGYEQYF.

Turning to this clone: Other DNA sequences in the same sample also yield this CDR3. The V and J genes are TRBV6-5 and TRBJ1-3; the D is unclear. Germline CDR1 and CDR2: MNHEY and SVGAGI. V was cut by 2 bases and J by 0 bases, with 5 bases left in between. The CDR3 length is 14 residues. CDR3 sequence: CASSYGTSGNTIYF. The DNA for the CDR3 is TGTGCCAGCAGTTACGGTACCTCTGGAAACACCATATATTTT.

The chain is built from TRBV10-3 and TRBJ1-4; D remains unclear. This CDR3 is built from 13 residues. CDR1 and CDR2 from the germline V gene are ENHRY and SYGVKD. The germline V and J ends were trimmed by 6 bases and 7 bases, with 12 bases remaining between them. The CDR3 region has the DNA TGTGCCATCAGCGCGGGAGAGGTTGAAAAACTGTTTTTT. Encoded protein: CAISAGEVEKLFF.

The chain joins TRBV5-6 to TRBJ1-4; TRBD1 is a possible D gene (6 bases). V dropped 4 bases and J dropped 5 bases, with 18 bases sitting between them. The germline V gene has CDR1 SGHDT and CDR2 YYEEEE. The CDR3 is made up of 16 amino acids. The CDR3 sequence is CASSVSLQGKNEKLFF. In DNA, the CDR3 is TGTGCCAGCAGCGTTAGCCTTCAGGGGAAGAATGAAAAACTGTTTTTT.

The chain joins TRBV4-1 to TRBJ2-7; 7 positions agree with TRBD2. This CDR3 has 16 residues. Germline values: CDR1 MGHRA, CDR2 YSYEKL. J was trimmed by 4 bases and V by 0 bases; bases with no gene match: 9. CDR3 DNA sequence: TGCGCCAGCAGCCAAGATAGGAGAGCGGGGTATTACGAGCAGTACTTC. This codes for CASSQDRRAGYYEQYF.

The chain combines TRBV7-2 with TRBJ1-2, with 8 bases lining up with TRBD1. The J segment lost 5 bases and the V segment lost 0 bases, leaving 8 bases of the junction unmatched. There are 16 residues in the CDR3. CDR1 SGHTA and CDR2 FQGNSA come from the germline V gene. The DNA for the CDR3 is TGTGCCAGCAGCTTAGCCCCTCAGGGGGCGCTTTATGGCTACACCTTC. It specifies CASSLAPQGALYGYTF. Drawing the rest from reference TRBV7-2 and TRBJ1-2, the complete variable domain is GAGVSQSPSNKVTEKGKDVELRCDPISGHTALYWYRQSLGQGLEFLIYFQGNSAPDKSGLPSDRFSAERTGGSVSTLTIQRTQQEDSAVYLCASSLAPQGALYGYTFGSGTRLTVV.

The chain uses TRBV29-1 and TRBJ2-4; the D gene is possibly TRBD2 (5 bases). The germline V gene encodes CDR1 SQVTM and CDR2 ANQGSEA. With 5 bases removed from V and 0 bases from J, the gap between germline ends came to 11 bases. The CDR3 has 14 residues. The CDR3 loop is CSVTGLLAKNIQYF. The DNA of the CDR3 is TGCAGCGTTACCGGACTTTTAGCCAAAAACATTCAGTACTTC.

The rearrangement uses TRBV4-2 and TRBJ1-2; 8 nucleotides agree with TRBD1. V was clipped by 0 bases and J by 8 bases; unmatched bases: 8. The CDR3 length is 15 residues. Per the germline V gene, CDR1 is LGHNA and CDR2 is YNFKEQ. The CDR3 is CASSQEYQGAGGYTF. The CDR3, as DNA: TGTGCCAGCAGCCAAGAGTATCAGGGGGCGGGGGGCTACACCTTC.

V and J are TRBV6-5 and TRBJ1-1; 9 bases fit TRBD1. Germline V gene lookup returns CDR1 MNHEY and CDR2 SVGAGI. J gave up 0 bases and V 7 bases, and 6 bases lay outside the gene matches. The CDR3 contains 15 residues. CDR3 sequence: CASTKRTGVNTEAFF. CDR3 nucleotide sequence: TGTGCCAGCACCAAGAGGACAGGGGTGAACACTGAAGCTTTCTTT.

The CDR3 protein is CAWSPGTSGDTQYF. CDR3 nucleotides: TGTGCCTGGAGCCCGGGGACTAGCGGAGATACGCAGTATTTT. The chain has TRBV30 and TRBJ2-3; 11 bases are shared with TRBD2. The CDR3 contains 14 residues. V shed 3 bases and J 5 bases; nucleotides not matched to a gene: 4. The germline gives CDR1 GTSNPN, CDR2 SVGIG (reference sequence).

This clone appeared a few times. This chain uses TRBV19 with TRBJ2-7, with no clear D. V dropped 3 bases and J dropped 4 bases, with 13 bases sitting between them. Germline CDR1 reads LNHDA; CDR2 reads SQIVND (reference sequence). This CDR3 has 14 amino acids. CDR3 bases: TGTGCCAGTAGTATGTCTCAGAGTCCTTACGAGCAGTACTTC. Translating it yields CASSMSQSPYEQYF. The full variable domain, with the rest looked up from reference TRBV19 and TRBJ2-7, is DGGITQSPKYLFRKEGQNVTLSCEQNLNHDAMYWYRQDPGQGLRLIYYSQIVNDFQKGDIAEGYSVSREKKESFPLTVTSAQKNPTAFYLCASSMSQSPYEQYFGPGTRLTVT.

This chain's CDR3 is CASSLDSTGSGPKETQYF. In DNA, the CDR3 is TGTGCCAGCAGCTTGGATTCAACGGGCAGCGGCCCGAAAGAGACCCAGTACTTC. The V call is TRBV5-6, the J call TRBJ2-5; possibly TRBD2 for D (5 bases). The CDR3 covers 18 residues. Looked up from germline, CDR1 is SGHDT and CDR2 is YYEEEE. V was trimmed by 0 bases and J by 3 bases, leaving 21 bases between them. Drawing the rest from reference TRBV5-6 and TRBJ2-5, the complete variable domain is DAGVTQSPTHLIKTRGQQVTLRCSPKSGHDTVSWYQQALGQGPQFIFQYYEEEERQRGNFPDRFSGHQFPNYSSELNVNALLLGDSALYLCASSLDSTGSGPKETQYFGPGTRLLVL.

The DNA for the CDR3 is TGTGCCTGGGGTACAGGGGGAAAGAATGAAAAACTGTTTTTT. Residues: CAWGTGGKNEKLFF. The V gene is TRBV30, the J gene TRBJ1-4, with 8 bases lining up with TRBD1. The CDR3 runs to 14 residues. Unmatched junction bases numbered 7, after V lost 5 bases and J lost 5 bases. From germline, CDR1 is GTSNPN and CDR2 SVGIG (reference sequence).

About this clone: The sample has other DNA sequences that encode this CDR3 too. J is TRBJ2-2 and V is TRBV6-1; TRBD1 aligns across 7 bases. The germline gives CDR1 MNHNS, CDR2 SASEGT. Trimming removed 6 bases from V and 1 base from J; junction bases left unmatched: 5. The CDR3 is 15 residues long. CDR3 loop: CASRSGTVNTGELFF. The CDR3 DNA is TGTGCCAGCAGGTCCGGGACAGTGAACACCGGGGAGCTGTTTTTT.

This chain connects TRBV18 to TRBJ2-7; weak D call: TRBD1 (6 bases). V gave up 5 bases and J gave up 5 bases, with 10 bases separating them. The CDR3 covers 12 residues. Germline CDR1 reads KGHSH; CDR2 reads LQKENI. Here the CDR3 DNA reads TGTGCCAGCTCAATACAGGGCGACGAGCAGTACTTC. It yields the protein CASSIQGDEQYF.

The gene calls are TRBV19 and TRBJ1-4; unclear D gene. Germline loops: CDR1 LNHDA, CDR2 SQIVND (reference sequence). V gave up 0 bases and J gave up 6 bases, with 14 bases separating them. This CDR3 contains 16 residues. The DNA for the CDR3 is TGTGCCAGTAGTATAGATCAAGGAGTGGTGTATGAAAAACTGTTTTTT. It encodes CASSIDQGVVYEKLFF.

The chain is built from TRBV7-2 and TRBJ1-3; 9 bases are shared with TRBD1. With 1 base clipped from V and 9 bases from J, the junction kept 7 bases outside the gene matches. Germline-derived CDR1 and CDR2 are SGHTA and FQGNSA. The length of the CDR3 is 15 residues. The DNA of the CDR3 is TGTGCCAGCAGCTTAGTGGACAGGGGAGGAGGCACCATATATTTT. Protein sequence: CASSLVDRGGGTIYF.

About this clone itself: Additional DNA sequences in this sample encode the identical CDR3. V gene TRBV5-1 combines with J gene TRBJ2-1; unclear D gene. V lost 2 bases, J lost 7 bases, and 7 bases lay in between. Germline assignment: CDR1 SGHRS and CDR2 YFSETQ. The CDR3 is made up of 12 amino acids. The CDR3 sequence: CASSFAGNEQFF. The DNA for the CDR3 is TGCGCCAGCAGCTTCGCCGGGAATGAGCAGTTCTTC.